This T cell receptor (beta chain) was obtained from a study of cytomegalovirus exposure and HLA in healthy donors (dated by TCRdb to about 2017). Context from the whole study: According to a later analysis, one platform produced both the roughly 120 validation repertoires and the 666 repertoires of the first cohort. In addition to the first cohort of around 670 subjects, a separate validation cohort of under 150 different subjects was used. The aim of the study was to test whether cataloging public T cell receptors could identify signatures of past pathogen exposure. To predict cytomegalovirus infection status, the study brought together high-throughput TCR immunosequencing, statistical association of individual TCRs with disease status, and machine learning.

The investigation overall reported the following: The classifier was reported to diagnose cytomegalovirus status with high specificity and sensitivity in both the original cohort and the validation cohort. Three of the identified cytomegalovirus-associated TCR beta chains were confirmed in vitro to be specific for cytomegalovirus antigens. Most TCR sequences were seen in very few donors, while some public TCRs were found in many individuals. The study listed over 150 TCR beta chains as associated with cytomegalovirus. According to the authors, the approach could potentially be generalized to other disease states and immunological phenotypes. Subsequent analysis determined that TCRs grouped into clusters in the first cohort also showed a tendency toward co-occurrence across the 120 or so validation repertoires, and 85% to 95% of cluster scores exceeded 0. The validation cohort had no HLA typing available for a later analysis, so co-occurrence within that cohort was assessed over all 130 or so repertoires.

To note about this clone: Its antigen target is currently unknown. Per-base quality was not reported, and no clone a single base away is much larger than it.

Library construction relied on the immunoSEQ multiplex PCR assay. The study's processing was this. A statistical classification framework was developed to diagnose cytomegalovirus status using the catalog of TCR beta chain sequences. This is the immuneACCESS table as TCRdb keeps it, with only in-frame sequences that have V and J called. A part of the clones is gone; compared with another copy, unresolved V genes explain less than half, and the rest is unexplained. That table supplies the V and J calls and clone size; D and trimming were determined from the DNA. The sample profile shows about 150,000 clones; about nine tenths of them were found once. In total, the top ten clones hold 0.6% to 0.85% of the sample. The trim is 10 bases for V and 2 bases for J, with a gap of 15 bases between the germline ends. The CDR3 runs 15 residues from the cysteine to the phenylalanine. Here the CDR3 DNA is all that survives: 45 bases in frame from base 1. The germline V gene specifies MDHEN as CDR1 and SYDVKM as CDR2.

The donors were included in the validation cohort of some 120 subjects, a group kept apart from the roughly 700-subject first cohort. What was sequenced was PBMCs. The sequence came from a man younger than 35 in good health and CMV-seronegative. This receptor chain uses TRBV28 and TRBJ2-6; a tentative D match to TRBD2 spans 6 bases. In nucleotide form, the sequence is TGTGCCACTCTCCCAGGAGGGGCTGGGGCCAACGTCCTGACTTTC. Its translation is CATLPGGAGANVLTF.